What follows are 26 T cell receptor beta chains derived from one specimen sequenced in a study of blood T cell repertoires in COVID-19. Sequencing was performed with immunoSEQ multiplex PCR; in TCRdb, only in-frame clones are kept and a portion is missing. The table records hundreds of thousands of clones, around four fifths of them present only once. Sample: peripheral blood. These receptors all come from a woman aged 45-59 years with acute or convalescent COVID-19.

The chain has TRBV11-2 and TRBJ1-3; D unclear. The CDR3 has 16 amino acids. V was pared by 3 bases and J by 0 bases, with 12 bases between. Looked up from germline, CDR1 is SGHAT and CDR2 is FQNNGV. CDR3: CASSLGGIFSGNTIYF. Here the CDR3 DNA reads TGTGCCAGCAGCTTGGGAGGGATCTTCTCTGGAAACACCATATATTTT.

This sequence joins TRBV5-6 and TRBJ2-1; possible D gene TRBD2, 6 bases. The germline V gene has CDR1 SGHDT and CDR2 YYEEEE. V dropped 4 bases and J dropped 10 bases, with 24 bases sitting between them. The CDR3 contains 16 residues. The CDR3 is CASSRRTLAIYGEQFF. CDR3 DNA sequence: TGTGCCAGCAGCAGACGGACACTAGCCATATATGGCGAGCAGTTCTTC.

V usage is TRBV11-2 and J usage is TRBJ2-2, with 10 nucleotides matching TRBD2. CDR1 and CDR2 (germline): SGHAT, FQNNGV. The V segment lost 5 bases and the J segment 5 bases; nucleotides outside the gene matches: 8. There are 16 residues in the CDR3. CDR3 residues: CASSPLAGVSTGELFF. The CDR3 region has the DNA TGTGCCAGCAGCCCTCTAGCGGGAGTGAGTACCGGGGAGCTGTTTTTT.

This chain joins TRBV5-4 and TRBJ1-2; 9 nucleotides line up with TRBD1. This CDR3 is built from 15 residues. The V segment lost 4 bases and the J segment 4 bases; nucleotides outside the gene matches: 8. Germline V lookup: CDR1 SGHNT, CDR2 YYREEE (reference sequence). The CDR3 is CASSTDRGWGYGYTF. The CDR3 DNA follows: TGTGCCAGCAGCACGGACAGGGGATGGGGCTATGGCTACACCTTC.

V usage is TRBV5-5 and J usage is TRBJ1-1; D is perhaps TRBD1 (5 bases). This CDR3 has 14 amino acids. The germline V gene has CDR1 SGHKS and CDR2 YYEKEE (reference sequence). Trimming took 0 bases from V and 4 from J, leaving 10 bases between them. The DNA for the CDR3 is TGTGCCAGCAGCTTGGAAGGGGCGACCACTGAAGCTTTCTTT. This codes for CASSLEGATTEAFF. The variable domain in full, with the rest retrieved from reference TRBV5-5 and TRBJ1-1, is DAGVTQSPTHLIKTRGQQVTLRCSPISGHKSVSWYQQVLGQGPQFIFQYYEKEERGRGNFPDRFSARQFPNYSSELNVNALLLGDSALYLCASSLEGATTEAFFGQGTRLTVV.

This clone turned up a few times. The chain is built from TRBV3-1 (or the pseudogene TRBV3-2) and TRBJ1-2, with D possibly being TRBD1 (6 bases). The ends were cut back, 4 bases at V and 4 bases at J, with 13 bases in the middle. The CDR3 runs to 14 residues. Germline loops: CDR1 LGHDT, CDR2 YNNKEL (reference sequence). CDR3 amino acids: CASSPLAGAYGYTF. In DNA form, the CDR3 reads TGTGCCAGCAGCCCTCTGGCAGGGGCCTATGGCTACACCTTC.

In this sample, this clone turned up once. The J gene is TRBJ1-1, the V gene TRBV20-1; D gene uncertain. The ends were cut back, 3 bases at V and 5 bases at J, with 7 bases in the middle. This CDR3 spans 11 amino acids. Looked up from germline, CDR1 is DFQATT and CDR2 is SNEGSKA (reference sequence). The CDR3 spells CSASRGTEAFF. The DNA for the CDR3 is TGCAGTGCTAGCAGAGGAACTGAAGCTTTCTTT.

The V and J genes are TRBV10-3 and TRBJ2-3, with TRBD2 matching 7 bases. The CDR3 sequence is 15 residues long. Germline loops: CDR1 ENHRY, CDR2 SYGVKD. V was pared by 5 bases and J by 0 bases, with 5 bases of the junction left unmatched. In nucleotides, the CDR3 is TGTGCCATCAGTCTTACTAGCGTGAGCACAGATACGCAGTATTTT. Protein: CAISLTSVSTDTQYF.

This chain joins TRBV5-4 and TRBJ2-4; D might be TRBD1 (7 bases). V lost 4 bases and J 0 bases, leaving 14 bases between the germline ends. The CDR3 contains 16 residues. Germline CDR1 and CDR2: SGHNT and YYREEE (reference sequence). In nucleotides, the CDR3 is TGTGCCAGCAGCGGCCCCCAGGGGGGAGCCAAAAACATTCAGTACTTC. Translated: CASSGPQGGAKNIQYF. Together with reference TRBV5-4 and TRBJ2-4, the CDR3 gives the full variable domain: ETGVTQSPTHLIKTRGQQVTLRCSSQSGHNTVSWYQQALGQGPQFIFQYYREEENGRGNFPPRFSGLQFPNYSSELNVNALELDDSALYLCASSGPQGGAKNIQYFGAGTRLSVL.

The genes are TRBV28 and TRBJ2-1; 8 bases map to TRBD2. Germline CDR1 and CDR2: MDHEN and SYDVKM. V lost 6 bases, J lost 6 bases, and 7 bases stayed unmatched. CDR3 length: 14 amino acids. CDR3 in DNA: TGTGCCAGCAGCTTCGACGGGAGGGGCAATGAGCAGTTCTTC. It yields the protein CASSFDGRGNEQFF.

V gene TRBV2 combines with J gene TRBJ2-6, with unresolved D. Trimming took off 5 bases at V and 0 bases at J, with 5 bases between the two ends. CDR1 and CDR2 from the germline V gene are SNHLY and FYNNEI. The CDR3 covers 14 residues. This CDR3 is CASSPSSGANVLTF. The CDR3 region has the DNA TGTGCCAGCAGTCCCTCCTCTGGGGCCAACGTCCTGACTTTC.

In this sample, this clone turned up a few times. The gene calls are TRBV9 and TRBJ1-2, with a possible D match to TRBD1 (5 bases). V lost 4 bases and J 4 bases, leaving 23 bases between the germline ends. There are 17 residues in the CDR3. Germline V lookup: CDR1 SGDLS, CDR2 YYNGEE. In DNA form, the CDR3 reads TGTGCCAGCAGCAGCGGGACTCCCAGGACCTCTACCTATGGCTACACCTTC. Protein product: CASSSGTPRTSTYGYTF.

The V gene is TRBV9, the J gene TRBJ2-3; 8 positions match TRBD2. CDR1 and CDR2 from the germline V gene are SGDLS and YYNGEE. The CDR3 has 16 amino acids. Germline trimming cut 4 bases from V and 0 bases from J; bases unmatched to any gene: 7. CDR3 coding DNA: TGTGCCAGCAGCTCCCCGGGGGGGATTAGCACAGATACGCAGTATTTT. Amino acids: CASSSPGGISTDTQYF.

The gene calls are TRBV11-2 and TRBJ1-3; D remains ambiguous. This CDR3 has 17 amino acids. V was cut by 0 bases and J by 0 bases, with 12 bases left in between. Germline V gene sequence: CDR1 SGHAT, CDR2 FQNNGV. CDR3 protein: CASSLEPTGISGNTIYF. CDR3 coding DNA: TGTGCCAGCAGCTTAGAGCCCACGGGGATCTCTGGAAACACCATATATTTT.

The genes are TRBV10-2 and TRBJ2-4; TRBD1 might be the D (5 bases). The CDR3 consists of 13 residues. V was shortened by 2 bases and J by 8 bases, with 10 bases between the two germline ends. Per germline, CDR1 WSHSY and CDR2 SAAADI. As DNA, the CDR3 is TGCGCCAGCAGTGAGCAGGGTAGAGACATTCAGTACTTC. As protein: CASSEQGRDIQYF.

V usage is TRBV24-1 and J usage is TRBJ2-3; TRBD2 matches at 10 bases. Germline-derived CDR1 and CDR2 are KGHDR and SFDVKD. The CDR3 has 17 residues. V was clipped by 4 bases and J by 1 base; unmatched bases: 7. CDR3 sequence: CATSDPSGRGGTDTQYF. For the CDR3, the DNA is TGTGCCACCAGTGACCCTAGCGGGAGAGGGGGCACAGATACGCAGTATTTT.

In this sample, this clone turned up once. The CDR3 protein is CASSPTRNTEAFF. Here the CDR3 DNA reads TGCGCCAGCAGCCCGACAAGGAACACTGAAGCTTTCTTT. The chain links TRBV10-1 to TRBJ1-1; no definite D call. V shed 6 bases and J shed 1 base, with 9 bases lying between them. The CDR3 length is 13 residues. The germline V gene encodes CDR1 WNHNN and CDR2 SYGVQD (reference sequence).

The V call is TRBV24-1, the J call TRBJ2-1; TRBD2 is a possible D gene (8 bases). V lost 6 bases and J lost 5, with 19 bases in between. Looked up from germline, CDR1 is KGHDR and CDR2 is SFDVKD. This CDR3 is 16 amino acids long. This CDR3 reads CATSKPGTAGDNEQFF. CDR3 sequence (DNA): TGTGCCACCAGTAAACCAGGGACAGCGGGGGACAATGAGCAGTTCTTC.

CDR3 residues: CAIRTGYYEQYF. DNA of the CDR3: TGTGCCATAAGGACAGGGTACTACGAGCAGTACTTC. V usage is TRBV10-3 and J usage is TRBJ2-7, with 8 positions matching TRBD1. Germline V gene sequence: CDR1 ENHRY, CDR2 SYGVKD. The CDR3 totals 12 residues. Losses at the gene ends were 9 bases for V and 3 bases for J; bases not matched to a gene: 4.

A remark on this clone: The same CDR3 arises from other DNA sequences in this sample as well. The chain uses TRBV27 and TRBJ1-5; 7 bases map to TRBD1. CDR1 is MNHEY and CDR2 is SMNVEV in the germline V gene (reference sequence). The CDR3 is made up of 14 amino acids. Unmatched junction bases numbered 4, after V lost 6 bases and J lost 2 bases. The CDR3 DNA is TGTGCCAGCAGCTGGACAGGAGGCAATCAGCCCCAGCATTTT. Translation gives CASSWTGGNQPQHF.

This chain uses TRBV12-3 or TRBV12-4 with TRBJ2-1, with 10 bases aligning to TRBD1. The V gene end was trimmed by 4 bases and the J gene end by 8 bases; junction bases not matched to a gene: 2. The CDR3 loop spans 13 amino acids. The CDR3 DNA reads TGTGCCAGCAGTTCGGGACAGGGGTATGAGCAGTTCTTC. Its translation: CASSSGQGYEQFF.

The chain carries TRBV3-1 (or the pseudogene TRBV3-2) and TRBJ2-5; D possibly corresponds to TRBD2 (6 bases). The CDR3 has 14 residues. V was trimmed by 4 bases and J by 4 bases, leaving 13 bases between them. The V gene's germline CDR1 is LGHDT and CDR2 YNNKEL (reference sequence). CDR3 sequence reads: CASSPDYPRETQYF. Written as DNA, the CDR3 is TGTGCCAGCAGCCCGGACTATCCGAGAGAGACCCAGTACTTC.

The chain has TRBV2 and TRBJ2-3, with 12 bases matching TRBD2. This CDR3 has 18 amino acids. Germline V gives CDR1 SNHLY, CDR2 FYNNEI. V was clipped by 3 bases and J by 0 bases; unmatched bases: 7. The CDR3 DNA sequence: TGTGCCAGCAGTGACCCGCACGGGACTAGCGGGAGCACAGATACGCAGTATTTT. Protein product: CASSDPHGTSGSTDTQYF.

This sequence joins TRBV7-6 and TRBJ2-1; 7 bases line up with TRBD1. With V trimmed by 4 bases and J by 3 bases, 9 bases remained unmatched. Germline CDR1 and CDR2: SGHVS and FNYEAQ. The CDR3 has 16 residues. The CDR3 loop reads CASSSEWTGHYNEQFF. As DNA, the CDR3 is TGTGCCAGCAGCTCAGAATGGACAGGCCACTACAATGAGCAGTTCTTC.

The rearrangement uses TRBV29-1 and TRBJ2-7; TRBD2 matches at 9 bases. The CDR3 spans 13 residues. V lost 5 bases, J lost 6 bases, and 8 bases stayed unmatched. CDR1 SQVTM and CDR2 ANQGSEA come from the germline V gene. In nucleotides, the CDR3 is TGCAGCGTTCGGGTAGCGGGAGAGGTCGAGCAGTACTTC. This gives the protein CSVRVAGEVEQYF.

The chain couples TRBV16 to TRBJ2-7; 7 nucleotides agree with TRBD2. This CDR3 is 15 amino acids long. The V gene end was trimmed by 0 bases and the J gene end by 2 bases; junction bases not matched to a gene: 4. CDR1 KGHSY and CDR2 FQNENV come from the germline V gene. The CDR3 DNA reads TGTGCCAGCAGCCAATCGGCTAGCGGACCCTACGAGCAGTACTTC. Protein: CASSQSASGPYEQYF.